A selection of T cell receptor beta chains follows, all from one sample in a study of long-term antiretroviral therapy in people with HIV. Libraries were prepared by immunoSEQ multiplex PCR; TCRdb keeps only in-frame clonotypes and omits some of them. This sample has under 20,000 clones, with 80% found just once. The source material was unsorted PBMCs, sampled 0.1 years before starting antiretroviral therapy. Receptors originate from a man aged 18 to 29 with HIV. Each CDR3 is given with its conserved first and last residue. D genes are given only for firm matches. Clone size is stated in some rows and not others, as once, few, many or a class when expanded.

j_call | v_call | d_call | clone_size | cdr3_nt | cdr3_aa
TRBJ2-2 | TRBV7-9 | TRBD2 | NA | TGTGCCAGCAGCTCCTGGAAAGGGACTAGCGGGAGGACCGGGGAGCTGTTTTTT | CASSSWKGTSGRTGELFF
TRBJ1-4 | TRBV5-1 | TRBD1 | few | TGCGCCAGCAGCTTACAGGGGGCCACAACTAATGAAAAACTGTTTTTT | CASSLQGATTNEKLFF
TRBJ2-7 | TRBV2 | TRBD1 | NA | TGTGCCAGCAGGAGACAGGGCCACGAGCAGTACTTC | CASRRQGHEQYF
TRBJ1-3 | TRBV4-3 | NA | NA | TGCGCCAGCAGCCAAGCCCACGGAAGTCCTGGAAACACCATATATTTT | CASSQAHGSPGNTIYF
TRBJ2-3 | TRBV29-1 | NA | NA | TGCAGCGTGACCTCAGGGATGACTACGCAGTATTTT | CSVTSGMTTQYF
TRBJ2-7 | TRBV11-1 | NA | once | TGTGCCAGCAGCGCTACCGGGACGGTCTCCTACGAGCAGTACTTC | CASSATGTVSYEQYF
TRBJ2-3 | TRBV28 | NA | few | TGTGCCAGCAGTTTACGCTTGGACAGACCTAGCACAGATACGCAGTATTTT | CASSLRLDRPSTDTQYF
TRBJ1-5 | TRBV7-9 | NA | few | TGTGCCAGCAGCCACGGACGGAGCAATCAGCCCCAGCATTTT | CASSHGRSNQPQHF
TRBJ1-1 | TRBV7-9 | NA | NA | TGTGCCAGCAGCTTAAATTTAGCTTGGCGGTCCACCTCGGGCGCTGAAGCTTTCTTT | CASSLNLAWRSTSGAEAFF
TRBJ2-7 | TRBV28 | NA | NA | TGTGCCAGCAGCCACCTCCCGGGACAAGGAACCTACGAGCAGTACTTC | CASSHLPGQGTYEQYF
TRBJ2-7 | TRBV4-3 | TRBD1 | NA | TGCGCCAGCAGCCAAGCGGTGGGACAGGGGTACGAGCAGTACTTC | CASSQAVGQGYEQYF
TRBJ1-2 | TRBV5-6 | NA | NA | TGTGCCAGCAGCCGAAAAATGAGGGGAGACTATGGCTACACCTTC | CASSRKMRGDYGYTF
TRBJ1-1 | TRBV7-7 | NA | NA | TGTGCCAGCAGGGCTTACCGCGGAGGGACTGAAGCTTTCTTT | CASRAYRGGTEAFF
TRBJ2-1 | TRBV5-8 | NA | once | TGTGCCAGCAAGGACAGTTACAATGAGCAGTTCTTC | CASKDSYNEQFF
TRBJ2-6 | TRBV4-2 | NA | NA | TGTGCCAGCAGCCAGACTCTCGGAGGGGCGGGTGGGGCCAACGTCCTGACTTTC | CASSQTLGGAGGANVLTF
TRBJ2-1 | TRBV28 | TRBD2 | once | TGTGCCAGCAGCCCAGCGGGGAGGGGTGAGGAGCAGTTCTTC | CASSPAGRGEEQFF
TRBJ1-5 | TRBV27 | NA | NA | TGTGCCAGCAGTTCGACAGACCTAAATCAGCCCCAGCATTTT | CASSSTDLNQPQHF
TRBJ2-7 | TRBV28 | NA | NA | TGTGCCAGCAGTTTATCGGTTATTATCTACGAGCAGTACTTC | CASSLSVIIYEQYF
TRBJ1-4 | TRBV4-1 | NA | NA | TGCGCCAGCAGCCAAGGCCGTCTTAATGAAAAACTGTTTTTT | CASSQGRLNEKLFF
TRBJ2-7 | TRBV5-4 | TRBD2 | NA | TGTGCCAGCAGCCCAAGCGGGGCCACCAACGAGCAGTACTTC | CASSPSGATNEQYF
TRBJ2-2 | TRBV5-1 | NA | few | TGCGCCAGCAGCTTCAGGTTCGGGGAGCTGTTTTTT | CASSFRFGELFF
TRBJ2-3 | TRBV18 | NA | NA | TGTGCCAGCTCAGCCTCCCCTGGGGCAGATACGCAGTATTTT | CASSASPGADTQYF
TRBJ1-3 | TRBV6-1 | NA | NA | TGTGCCAGCGGGCCGGGGATTTCTGGAAACACCATATATTTT | CASGPGISGNTIYF
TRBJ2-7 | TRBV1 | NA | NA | TGCACCAGCAGCCAAGATCAAGCGGGAGGGCCGAGGGAGCAGTACTTC | CTSSQDQAGGPREQYF
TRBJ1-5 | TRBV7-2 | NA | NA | TGTGCCAGCAGCTTCTGGGAGGATCAGCCCCAGCATTTT | CASSFWEDQPQHF
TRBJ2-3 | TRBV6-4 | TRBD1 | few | TGTGCCAGCAGTGACGAGGTGACAGGGGGCACAGATACGCAGTATTTT | CASSDEVTGGTDTQYF
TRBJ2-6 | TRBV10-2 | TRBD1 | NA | TGCGCCAGCAGCCGGGACAGGAACTCTGGGGCCAACGTCCTGACTTTC | CASSRDRNSGANVLTF
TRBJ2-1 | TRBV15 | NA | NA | TGTGCCACCAGCAGAGAAGGGCAGGGGTTAAACAATGAGCAGTTCTTC | CATSREGQGLNNEQFF
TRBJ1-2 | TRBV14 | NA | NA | TGTGCCAGCAGCCAAGTTCCCGGGGCGCGGGGAGGCTACACCTTC | CASSQVPGARGGYTF
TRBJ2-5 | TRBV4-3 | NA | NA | TGCGCCAGCAGCCCGGACAGAACCCAAGAGACCCAGTACTTC | CASSPDRTQETQYF
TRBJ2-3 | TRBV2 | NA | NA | TGTGCCAGCAGGGGGATGGTGACCACAGATACGCAGTATTTT | CASRGMVTTDTQYF